This T cell receptor beta chain was sequenced for a study of blood T cell repertoires in COVID-19 (dated by TCRdb to 2018 to 2020). Some background on the complete study: Samples from collaborators originated in the United States, Italy and Spain and spanned both the acute and convalescent phases of COVID-19. The material from the prospective study consisted of cDNA or gDNA derived from T cells, B-cell-depleted T cells, or PBMCs. Subjects who had been exposed to COVID-19, were actively infected with it, or had recovered from it provided the deeply sampled blood TCRbeta repertoires that made up the dataset. Where available, HLA class I and class II types were taken from metadata supplied by the sample provider and were not determined by assay-based typing. The repertoires were made available in a free public database intended to serve as a resource for research on the immune response to SARS-CoV-2. The sample metadata nearly always contained a de-identified subject ID, COVID-19 status, age in years and sex. The samples were drawn from two sources: the first 160 participants of the ongoing ImmuneRACE study, and 1,200 or so subjects contributed by 6 global collaborators. Study-wide conclusions, independent of this receptor: The quantity of clinical and demographic metadata differed by source and by participant and was supplied without curation.

The collaborating institutions used their own protocols to collect whole blood in K2EDTA tubes. For TCRbeta analysis, collaborators shipped samples as frozen whole blood, isolated PBMCs, or DNA extracted from either of those sample types. About this clone: It has no known antigen specificity. Nothing much larger sits one base from this clone, and base qualities are not available.

Compared with germline, V lacks 4 bases and J lacks 0 bases; bases without a gene match: 3. The germline V gene encodes CDR1 SGHRS and CDR2 YFSETQ. From the cysteine up to the phenylalanine, the CDR3 has a length of 17 residues. The sequence is cut down to CDR3 DNA, 51 bases in frame from base 1. TCRbeta CDR3 regions were amplified from genomic DNA by means of the immunoSEQ Assay, a bias-controlled multiplex PCR. In the paper's pipeline: Within the assay, amplification of reference gene primers was used to estimate how many nucleated cells each sample contained. To quantify the absolute abundance of each unique TCRbeta CDR3 rearrangement, sequence reads were collapsed and filtered. Productive Simpson clonality was computed per sample as the square root of Simpson's diversity index over productive rearrangements. The table comes from immuneACCESS by way of TCRdb, which keeps in-frame sequences with V and J called. Part of the clones is missing from these tables; in studies checked, under half for an unresolved V gene and the rest for unknown reasons. That table is the source of V, J and clone size, and D and trimming were worked out from the DNA. In this sample the table shows 400,000 or so clones, approximately 86% of which occur a single time. Clones ranked in the top ten supply approximately 2.9% of the sample.

The source material was peripheral blood. Rearrangement joined TRBV5-1 to TRBJ2-2; 13 nucleotides in the junction match TRBD2. The sequence derives from a human donor in a cohort sampled during active COVID-19. CDR3 loop: CASSQGLAGPNTGELFF. The bases read TGCGCCAGCAGCCAGGGACTAGCGGGACCGAACACCGGGGAGCTGTTTTTT.